Listed below are T cell receptor beta chains from one sample, sequenced in a study of T cell responses to AZD1222 COVID-19 vaccine. Clones were sequenced by immunoSEQ multiplex PCR, and TCRdb holds only the in-frame ones, with some missing. The sample consists of around 70,000 clones, around 89% of them appearing once. The sequenced sample was peripheral blood, obtained 28 days after the second dose of the MenACWY control vaccine. These receptors were obtained from an adult who received the MenACWY meningococcal vaccine as a control. Both conserved end residues are part of each CDR3. The D gene is left open where the match is weak. Only some rows state a clone size, as once, few, many or a class for expanded clones.

d_call	j_call	clone_size	v_call	cdr3_nt	cdr3_aa
-	TRBJ2-2	-	TRBV6-5	TGTGCCAGCAGACTTGACACCGGGGAGCTGTTTTTT	CASRLDTGELFF
-	TRBJ2-7	-	TRBV4-3	TGCGCCAGCAGCCAAGAGGTTCCTCGAACAGGATCCTCCTACGAGCAGTACTTC	CASSQEVPRTGSSYEQYF
-	TRBJ2-1	-	TRBV19	TGTGCCAGTAGGGGCCGGTCGCCCGATGAGCAGTTCTTC	CASRGRSPDEQFF
TRBD2	TRBJ2-3	-	TRBV5-1	TGCGCCAGCAGCTTGGGGACTAGCGGGGGGACTAGCACAGATACGCAGTATTTT	CASSLGTSGGTSTDTQYF
-	TRBJ2-7	-	TRBV6-5	TGTGCCAGTTCCCGGGACGGGGGCTACGAGCAGTACTTC	CASSRDGGYEQYF
-	TRBJ1-3	-	TRBV19	TGTGCCAGTAGTACAATAATACTACCTCGGGGCCACTCTGGAAACACCATATATTTT	CASSTIILPRGHSGNTIYF
-	TRBJ1-2	-	TRBV12-3/TRBV12-4	TGTGCCAGCAGTACGCGCCAAGGGGTCGGCTACACCTTC	CASSTRQGVGYTF
-	TRBJ1-4	-	TRBV5-1	TGCGCCAGCAGCACCCAGGGGAGGGTGGGTGAAAAACTGTTTTTT	CASSTQGRVGEKLFF
-	TRBJ1-2	-	TRBV28	TGTGCCAGCAGAAGCAGGGGAAATAGTGGTGGCTACACCTTC	CASRSRGNSGGYTF
TRBD1	TRBJ1-5	few	TRBV7-7	TGTGCCAGCAGTCAACGCAGGGGGCGAGGTCAGCCCCAGCATTTT	CASSQRRGRGQPQHF
-	TRBJ1-1	-	TRBV4-1	TGCGCCAGCAGCTCCCCCCCACTTAACACTGAAGCTTTCTTT	CASSSPPLNTEAFF
-	TRBJ2-1	once	TRBV18	TGTGCCAGCTCACCTCTCTCCGGGAGTGGCGATGAGCAGTTCTTC	CASSPLSGSGDEQFF
TRBD1	TRBJ1-1	-	TRBV3-1/TRBV3-2	TGTGCCAGCAGCTCCACGAGCAGGGGGGATTCCACTGAAGCTTTCTTT	CASSSTSRGDSTEAFF
-	TRBJ2-5	-	TRBV4-3	TGCGCCAGCAGCCAAGGCCCCCATGAAGAGTCCCAGTACTTC	CASSQGPHEESQYF
TRBD1	TRBJ1-2	-	TRBV10-3	TGTGCCATCAGCCCTAGTCCGGGACAGGCCTATGGCTACACCTTC	CAISPSPGQAYGYTF
TRBD1	TRBJ1-2	-	TRBV5-5	TGTGCCAGCAGCTCCCAAGGGGGTGGACAGGACTATGGCTACACCTTC	CASSSQGGGQDYGYTF
-	TRBJ1-1	-	TRBV9	TGTGCCAGCAGCGTAGCTATAAACACTGAAGCTTTCTTT	CASSVAINTEAFF
TRBD2	TRBJ2-7	-	TRBV19	TGTGCCAGTAGTATAACGGCTAGCGGAGACTACGAGCAGTACTTC	CASSITASGDYEQYF
-	TRBJ2-7	-	TRBV7-9	TGTGCCAGCAGCTTAGCAACGGCCAGGATATACTACGAGCAGTACTTC	CASSLATARIYYEQYF
-	TRBJ1-2	-	TRBV6-5	TGTGCCAGCAGTTACGACGACTATGGCTACACCTTC	CASSYDDYGYTF
TRBD1	TRBJ2-1	-	TRBV6-5	TGTGCCAGCAGCCGGGGACAGGGGTACAATGAGCAGTTCTTC	CASSRGQGYNEQFF
-	TRBJ2-7	-	TRBV15	TGTGCCACCAGCAGTGCAAGAGGGGAGCAGTACTTC	CATSSARGEQYF
-	TRBJ1-1	-	TRBV19	TGTGCCAGTAGTATTCACGGGGGTTTGACTGAAGCTTTCTTT	CASSIHGGLTEAFF
TRBD2	TRBJ2-1	-	TRBV7-2	TGTGCCAGCGGATGGACTAGCGGGGACAATGAGCAGTTCTTC	CASGWTSGDNEQFF
TRBD2	TRBJ2-1	-	TRBV2	TGTGCCAGCACTGGACTAGCGAGCAATGAGCAGTTCTTC	CASTGLASNEQFF
-	TRBJ2-5	-	TRBV4-3	TGCGCCAGCAGCCAATGGGGAGGGGCAGGGGGACAGACCCAGTACTTC	CASSQWGGAGGQTQYF
-	TRBJ1-5	-	TRBV9	TGTGCCAGCAGCGTATCAGGGCACGGTCAGCCCCAGCATTTT	CASSVSGHGQPQHF
-	TRBJ2-7	-	TRBV3-1/TRBV3-2	TGTGCCAGCAGCTTTTTTGCGGGCCATTCCTACGAGCAGTACTTC	CASSFFAGHSYEQYF
TRBD2	TRBJ2-1	-	TRBV6-5	TGTGCCAGCAGCCCACGGCTAGCGGCCTACAATGAGCAGTTCTTC	CASSPRLAAYNEQFF
-	TRBJ1-1	-	TRBV7-9	TGTGCCAGCAGCTTAGGCGGGGGGAACACTGAAGCTTTCTTT	CASSLGGGNTEAFF
-	TRBJ1-5	-	TRBV12-3/TRBV12-4	TGTGCCAGCAGTTTAAACGGCAATCAGCCCCAGCATTTT	CASSLNGNQPQHF
-	TRBJ2-5	-	TRBV12-3/TRBV12-4	TGTGCCAGCAGTTTAGGACAGCAAGAGACCCAGTACTTC	CASSLGQQETQYF
-	TRBJ2-7	-	TRBV11-2	TGTGCCAGCAGCTTAGCCAGGCCCTACGAGCAGTACTTC	CASSLARPYEQYF
-	TRBJ2-3	-	TRBV9	TGTGCCAGCAGCGTATTTGGGGGATCGGCAGATACGCAGTATTTT	CASSVFGGSADTQYF
TRBD1	TRBJ2-7	-	TRBV28	TGTGCCAGCAGTTACTCTCCGGGACAGGGGGCCTACGAGCAGTACTTC	CASSYSPGQGAYEQYF
-	TRBJ1-1	-	TRBV11-2	TGTGCCAGCAGCTTAGAAGGCAGGCGAAACACTGAAGCTTTCTTT	CASSLEGRRNTEAFF
-	TRBJ2-3	-	TRBV6-5	TGTGCCAGCAGTTACGAAGAGGGTAGCACAGATACGCAGTATTTT	CASSYEEGSTDTQYF